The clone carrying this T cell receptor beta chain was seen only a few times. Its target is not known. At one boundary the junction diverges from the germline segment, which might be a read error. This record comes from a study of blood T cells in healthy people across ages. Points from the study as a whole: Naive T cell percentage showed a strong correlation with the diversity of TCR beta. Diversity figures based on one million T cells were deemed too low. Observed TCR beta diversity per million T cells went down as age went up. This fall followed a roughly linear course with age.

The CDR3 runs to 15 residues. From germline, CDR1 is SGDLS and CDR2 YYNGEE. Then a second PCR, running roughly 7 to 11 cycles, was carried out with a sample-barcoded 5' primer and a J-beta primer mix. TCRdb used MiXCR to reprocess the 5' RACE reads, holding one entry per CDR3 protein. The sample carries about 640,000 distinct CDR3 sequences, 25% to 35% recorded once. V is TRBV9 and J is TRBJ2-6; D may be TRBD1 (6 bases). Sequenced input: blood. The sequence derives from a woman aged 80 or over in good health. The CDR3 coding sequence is TGTGCCAGCAGCGTAACAGGGTCTGGGGTCAACGTCCTGACTTTC. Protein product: CASSVTGSGVNVLTF. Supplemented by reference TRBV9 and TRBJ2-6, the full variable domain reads DSGVTQTPKHLITATGQRVTLRCSPRSGDLSVYWYQQSLDQGLQFLIQYYNGEERAKGNILERFSAQQFPDLHSELNLSSLELGDSALYFCASSVTGSGVNVLTFGAGSRLTVL.